This T cell receptor beta chain was sequenced in a study of T cells in Graves' hyperthyroidism and ophthalmopathy. CDR1 is MGHDK and CDR2 is SYGVNS in the germline V gene. This CDR3 is built from 13 residues. Trimming removed 11 bases from V and 3 bases from J; junction bases left unmatched: 8. Uncontrolled infections, other autoimmune diseases, pregnancy or lactation led to exclusion of patients. RNA transcripts gave rise to amplified TCR beta CDR3 regions. A set of HTBI primers served as the primers for a first-round RT-PCR of the TCR CDR3. TCRdb ran MiXCR on the multiplex PCR reads and lists one entry per CDR3 protein. The sample contains over 650,000 distinct CDR3 sequences, 45% of which appear only once.

The sequence came from an adult man with Graves' disease, either hyperthyroidism or ophthalmopathy (not recorded which). The source material was peripheral blood or thyroid tissue (not recorded which). The chain recombines TRBV25-1 with TRBJ2-7; 9 bases are shared with TRBD1. CDR3 coding DNA: TGTGCCTGGGACAGGGTTAAAGGCTACGAGCAGTACTTC. This translates into CAWDRVKGYEQYF.